The present TCR beta chain was sequenced within a study of T cells in Graves' hyperthyroidism and ophthalmopathy. This clonotype was counted many times. Trimming left V 0 bases short and J 5 bases short, with 15 bases between. The CDR3 spans 15 residues. Germline values: CDR1 SGHRS, CDR2 YFSETQ. The source material, RNA transcripts, was used to amplify TCR beta CDR3 regions. The HTBI primer set was used in a first-round RT-PCR of the TCR CDR3. TCRdb recomputed calls from the multiplex PCR reads with MiXCR, one row per CDR3 protein. The sample yields 660,000 or so distinct CDR3 sequences, around 21% seen once.

The V call is TRBV5-1, the J call TRBJ2-7, with TRBD2 as a possible D gene (6 bases). The specimen was blood. This TCR derives from a man aged 25 to 40 with Graves' ophthalmopathy. The CDR3 region has the DNA TGCGCCAGCAGCTTGGCGGGCACTAGCAGCCACGAGCAGTACTTC. Translation: CASSLAGTSSHEQYF.